The clone carrying this TCR beta chain was detected a few times. This sample was included in a study of blood T cell repertoires in COVID-19. In the study overall: From the United States, Italy and Spain came samples of acute and convalescent COVID-19. T cells, B-cell-depleted T cells, or PBMCs supplied cDNA or gDNA.

The J segment lost 4 bases and the V segment lost 3 bases, leaving 3 bases of the junction unmatched. CDR3 length: 14 residues. Germline CDR1 is MNHNS and CDR2 is SASEGT. Assay: immunoSEQ multiplex PCR; the TCRdb copy retains only in-frame clones and omits some. The data hold 200,000 or so clones, with about 82% observed a single time. The rearrangement joins TRBV6-1 to TRBJ1-2; 9 positions agree with TRBD1. The TCR sequence derives from a man aged 60-69 years with COVID-19, enrolled during active disease. The sample was peripheral blood. This chain's CDR3 is CASSDTGGFYGYTF. The CDR3 DNA reads TGTGCCAGCAGTGATACAGGGGGCTTCTATGGCTACACCTTC.